This T cell receptor beta chain was sequenced for a study of blood T cell repertoires in COVID-19. Study context: PBMCs, B-cell-depleted T cells, or T cells provided the cDNA or gDNA that made up the material.

Per the authors' pipeline: Counts of nucleated cells, estimated from reference gene primer amplification, were obtained. Sequencing was performed with immunoSEQ multiplex PCR; in TCRdb, only in-frame clones are kept and a portion is missing. D and trimming were read from the DNA, whereas the V and J calls and clone size are those reported in that table. The table lists roughly 70,000 clones, under 85% of them singletons, with approximately 15% in the top ten. The germline gives CDR1 SQVTM, CDR2 ANQGSEA. The CDR3 is 11 residues long. During active infection, Seattle patients enrolled and were then monitored through disease.

The sequence came from a man aged 55 to 70 with COVID-19, enrolled during active disease. The specimen sequenced was peripheral blood. The V and J genes are TRBV29-1 and TRBJ1-2; TRBD1 aligns across 7 bases. In DNA, the CDR3 is TGCACAGAAGGGACAGTTTATGGCTACACCTTC. Translated: CTEGTVYGYTF. Full variable domain (missing parts from reference TRBV29-1 and TRBJ1-2): SAVISQKPSRDICQRGTSLTIQCQVDSQVTMMFWYRQQPGQSLTLIATANQGSEATYESGFVIDKFPISRPNLTFSTLTVSNMSPEDSSIYLCTEGTVYGYTFGSGTRLTVV.